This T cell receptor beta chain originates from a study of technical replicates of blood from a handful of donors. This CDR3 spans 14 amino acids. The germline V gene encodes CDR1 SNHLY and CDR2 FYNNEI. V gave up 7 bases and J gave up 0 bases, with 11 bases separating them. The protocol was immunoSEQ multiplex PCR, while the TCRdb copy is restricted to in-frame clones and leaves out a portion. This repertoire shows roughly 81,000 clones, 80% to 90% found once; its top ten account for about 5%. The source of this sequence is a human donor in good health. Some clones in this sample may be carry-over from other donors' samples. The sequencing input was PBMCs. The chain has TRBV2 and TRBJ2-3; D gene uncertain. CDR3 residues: CASMHRTSTDTQYF. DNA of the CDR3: TGTGCCAGCATGCACAGAACTAGCACAGATACGCAGTATTTT.